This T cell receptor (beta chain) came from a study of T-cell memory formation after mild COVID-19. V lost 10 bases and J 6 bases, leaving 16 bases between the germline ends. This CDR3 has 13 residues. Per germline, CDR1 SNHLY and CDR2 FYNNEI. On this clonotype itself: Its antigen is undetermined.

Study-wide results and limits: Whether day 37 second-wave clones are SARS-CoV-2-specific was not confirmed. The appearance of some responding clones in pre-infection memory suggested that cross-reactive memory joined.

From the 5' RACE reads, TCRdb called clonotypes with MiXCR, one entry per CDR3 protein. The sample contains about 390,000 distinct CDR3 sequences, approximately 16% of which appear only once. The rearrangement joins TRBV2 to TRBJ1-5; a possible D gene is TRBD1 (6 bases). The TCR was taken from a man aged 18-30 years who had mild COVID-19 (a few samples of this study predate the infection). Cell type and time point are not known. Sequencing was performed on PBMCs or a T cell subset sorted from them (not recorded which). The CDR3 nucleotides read TGTGCCATATCTACAGGGTCCACTCAGCCCCAGCATTTT. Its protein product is CAISTGSTQPQHF.